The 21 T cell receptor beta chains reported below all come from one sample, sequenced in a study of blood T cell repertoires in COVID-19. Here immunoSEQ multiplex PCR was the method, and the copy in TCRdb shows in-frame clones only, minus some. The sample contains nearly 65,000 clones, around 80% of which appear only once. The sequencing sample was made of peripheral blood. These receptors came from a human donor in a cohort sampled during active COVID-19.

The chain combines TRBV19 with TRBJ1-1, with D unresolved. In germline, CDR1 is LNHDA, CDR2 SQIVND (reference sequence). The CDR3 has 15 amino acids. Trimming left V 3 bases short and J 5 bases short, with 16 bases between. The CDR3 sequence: CASSMSVPGWTEAFF. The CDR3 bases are TGTGCCAGTAGTATGAGTGTGCCCGGTTGGACTGAAGCTTTCTTT.

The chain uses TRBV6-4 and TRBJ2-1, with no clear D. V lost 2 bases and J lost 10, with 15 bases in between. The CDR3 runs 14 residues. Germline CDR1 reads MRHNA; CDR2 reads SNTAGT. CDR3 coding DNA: TGTGCCAGCAGTGACCCCACGGTGGGCCCGGAGCAGTTCTTC. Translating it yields CASSDPTVGPEQFF.

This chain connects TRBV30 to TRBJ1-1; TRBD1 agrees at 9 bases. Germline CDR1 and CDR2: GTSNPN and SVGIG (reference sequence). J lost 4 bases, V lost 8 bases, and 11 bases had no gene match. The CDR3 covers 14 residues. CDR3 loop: CAGDPGTGTTEAFF. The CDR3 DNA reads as TGTGCCGGGGACCCCGGGACAGGGACCACTGAAGCTTTCTTT. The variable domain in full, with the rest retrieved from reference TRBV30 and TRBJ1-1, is SQTIHQWPATLVQPVGSPLSLECTVEGTSNPNLYWYRQAAGRGLQLLFYSVGIGQISSEVPQNLSASRPQDRQFILSSKKLLLSDSGFYLCAGDPGTGTTEAFFGQGTRLTVV.

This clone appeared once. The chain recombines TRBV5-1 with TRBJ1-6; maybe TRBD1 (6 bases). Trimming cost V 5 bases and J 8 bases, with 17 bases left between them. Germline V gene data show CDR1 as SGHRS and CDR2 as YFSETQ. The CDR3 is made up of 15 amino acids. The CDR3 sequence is CASRLGGAADSPLHF. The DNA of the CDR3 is TGCGCCAGCAGGCTGGGGGGGGCGGCCGATTCACCCCTCCACTTT.

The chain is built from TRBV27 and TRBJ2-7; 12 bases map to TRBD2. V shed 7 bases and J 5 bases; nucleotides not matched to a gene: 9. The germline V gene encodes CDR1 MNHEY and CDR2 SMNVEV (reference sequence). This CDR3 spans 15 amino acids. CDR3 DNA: TGTGCCAGCATGAAAGGACTAGCGGGAATTAACGAGCAGTACTTC. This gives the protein CASMKGLAGINEQYF.

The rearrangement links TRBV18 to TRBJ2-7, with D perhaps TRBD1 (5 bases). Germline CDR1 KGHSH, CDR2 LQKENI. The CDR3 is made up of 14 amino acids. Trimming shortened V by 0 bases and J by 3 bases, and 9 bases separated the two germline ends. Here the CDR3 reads CASSPPGLFYEQYF. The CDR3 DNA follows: TGTGCCAGCTCACCACCGGGGCTCTTCTACGAGCAGTACTTC.

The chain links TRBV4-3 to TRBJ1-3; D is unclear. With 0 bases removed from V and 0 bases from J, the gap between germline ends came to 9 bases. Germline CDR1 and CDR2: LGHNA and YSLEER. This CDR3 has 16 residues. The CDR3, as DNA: TGCGCCAGCAGCCAAGAACTGCTGAGCTCTGGAAACACCATATATTTT. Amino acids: CASSQELLSSGNTIYF.

CDR3 in DNA: TGTGCCAGCAGGGGGACAGGTAGGCGTGAGCAGTTCTTC. Its protein product is CASRGTGRREQFF. The rearrangement joins TRBV2 to TRBJ2-1, with 8 bases that match TRBD1. The CDR3 is made up of 13 amino acids. Germline CDR1 SNHLY, CDR2 FYNNEI. V lost 6 bases and J lost 9; bases outside the gene matches: 7.

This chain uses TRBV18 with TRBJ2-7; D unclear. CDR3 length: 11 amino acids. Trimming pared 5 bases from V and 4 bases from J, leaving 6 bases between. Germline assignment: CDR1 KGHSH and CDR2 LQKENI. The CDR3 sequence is CASSGDYEQYF. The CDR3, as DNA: TGTGCCAGCTCAGGAGATTACGAGCAGTACTTC.

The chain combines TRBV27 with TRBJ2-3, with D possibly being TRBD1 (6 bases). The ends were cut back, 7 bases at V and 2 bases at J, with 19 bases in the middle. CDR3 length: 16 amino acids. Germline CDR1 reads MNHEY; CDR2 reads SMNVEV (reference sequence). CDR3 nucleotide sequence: TGTGCCAGCATGGAGACCGGGACATTTCTCACAGATACGCAGTATTTT. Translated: CASMETGTFLTDTQYF.

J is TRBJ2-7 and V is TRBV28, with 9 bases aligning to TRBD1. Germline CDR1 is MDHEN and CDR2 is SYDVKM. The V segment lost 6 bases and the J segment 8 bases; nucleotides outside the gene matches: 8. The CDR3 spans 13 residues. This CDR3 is CASSDTGGLKQYF. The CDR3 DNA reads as TGTGCCAGCAGCGACACAGGGGGCCTCAAGCAGTACTTC.

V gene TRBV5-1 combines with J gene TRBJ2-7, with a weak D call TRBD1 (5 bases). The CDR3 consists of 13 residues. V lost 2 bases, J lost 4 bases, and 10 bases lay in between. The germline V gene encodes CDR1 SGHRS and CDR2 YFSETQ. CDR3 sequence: CASSFGRVYEQYF. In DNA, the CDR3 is TGCGCCAGCAGCTTCGGCAGGGTATACGAGCAGTACTTC.

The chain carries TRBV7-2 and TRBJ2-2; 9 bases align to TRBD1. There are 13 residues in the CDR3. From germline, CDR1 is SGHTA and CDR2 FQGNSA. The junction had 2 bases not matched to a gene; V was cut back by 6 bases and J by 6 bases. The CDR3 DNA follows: TGTGCCAGCAGACAGGGGGCCGCCGGGGAGCTGTTTTTT. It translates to CASRQGAAGELFF.

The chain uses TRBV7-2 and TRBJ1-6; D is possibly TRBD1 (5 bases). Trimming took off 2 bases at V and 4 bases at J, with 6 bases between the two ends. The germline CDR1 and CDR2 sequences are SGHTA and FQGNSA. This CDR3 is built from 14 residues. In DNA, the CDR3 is TGTGCCAGCAGCTTACAGGGTTATAATTCACCCCTCCACTTT. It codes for CASSLQGYNSPLHF.

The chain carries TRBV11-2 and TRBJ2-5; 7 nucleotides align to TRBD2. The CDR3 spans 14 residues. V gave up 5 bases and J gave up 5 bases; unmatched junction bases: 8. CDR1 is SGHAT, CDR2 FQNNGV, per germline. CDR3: CASSHSTSRETQYF. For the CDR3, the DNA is TGTGCCAGCAGCCACTCGACTAGCAGGGAGACCCAGTACTTC.

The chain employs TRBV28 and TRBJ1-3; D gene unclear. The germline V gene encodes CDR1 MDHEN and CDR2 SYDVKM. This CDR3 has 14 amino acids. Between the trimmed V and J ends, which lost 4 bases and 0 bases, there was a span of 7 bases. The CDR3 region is CASSSPSSGNTIYF. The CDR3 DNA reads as TGTGCCAGCAGTTCTCCCAGCTCTGGAAACACCATATATTTT.

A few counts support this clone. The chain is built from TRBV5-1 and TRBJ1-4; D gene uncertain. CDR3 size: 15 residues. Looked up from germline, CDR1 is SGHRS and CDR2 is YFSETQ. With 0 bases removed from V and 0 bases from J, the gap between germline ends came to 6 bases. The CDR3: CASSLVSTTNEKLFF. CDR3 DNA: TGCGCCAGCAGCTTGGTGTCCACAACTAATGAAAAACTGTTTTTT. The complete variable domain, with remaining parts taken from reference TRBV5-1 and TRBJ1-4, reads KAGVTQTPRYLIKTRGQQVTLSCSPISGHRSVSWYQQTPGQGLQFLFEYFSETQRNKGNFPGRFSGRQFSNSRSEMNVSTLELGDSALYLCASSLVSTTNEKLFFGSGTQLSVL.

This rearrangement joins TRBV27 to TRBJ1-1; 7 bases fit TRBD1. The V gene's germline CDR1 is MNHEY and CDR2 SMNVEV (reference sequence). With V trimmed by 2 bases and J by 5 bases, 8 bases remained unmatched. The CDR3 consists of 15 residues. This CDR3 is CASSLRGQRETEAFF. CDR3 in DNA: TGTGCCAGCAGTTTACGGGGACAGAGGGAAACTGAAGCTTTCTTT.

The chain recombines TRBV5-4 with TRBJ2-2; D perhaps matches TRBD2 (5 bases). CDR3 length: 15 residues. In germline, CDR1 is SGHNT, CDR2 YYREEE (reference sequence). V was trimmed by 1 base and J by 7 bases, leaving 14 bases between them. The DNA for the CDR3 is TGTGCCAGCAGCTTGATTGAGGGCCCTATCGGGGAGCTGTTTTTT. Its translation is CASSLIEGPIGELFF. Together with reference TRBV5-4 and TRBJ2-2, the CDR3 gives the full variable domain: ETGVTQSPTHLIKTRGQQVTLRCSSQSGHNTVSWYQQALGQGPQFIFQYYREEENGRGNFPPRFSGLQFPNYSSELNVNALELDDSALYLCASSLIEGPIGELFFGEGSRLTVL.

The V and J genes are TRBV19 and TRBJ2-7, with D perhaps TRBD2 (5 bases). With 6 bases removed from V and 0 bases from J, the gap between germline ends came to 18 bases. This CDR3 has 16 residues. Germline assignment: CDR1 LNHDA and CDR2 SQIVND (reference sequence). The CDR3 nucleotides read TGTGCCAGTAGCCCCCGGGGTCGCGGAGGCTCCTACGAGCAGTACTTC. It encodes CASSPRGRGGSYEQYF.

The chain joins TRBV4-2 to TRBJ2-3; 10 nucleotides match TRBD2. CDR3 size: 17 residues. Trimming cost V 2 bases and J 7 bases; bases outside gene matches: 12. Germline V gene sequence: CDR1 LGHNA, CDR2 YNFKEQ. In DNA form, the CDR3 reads TGTGCCAGCAGCCAACTGGGCTCTAGCGGGGGTATAAATACGCAGTATTTT. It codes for CASSQLGSSGGINTQYF.